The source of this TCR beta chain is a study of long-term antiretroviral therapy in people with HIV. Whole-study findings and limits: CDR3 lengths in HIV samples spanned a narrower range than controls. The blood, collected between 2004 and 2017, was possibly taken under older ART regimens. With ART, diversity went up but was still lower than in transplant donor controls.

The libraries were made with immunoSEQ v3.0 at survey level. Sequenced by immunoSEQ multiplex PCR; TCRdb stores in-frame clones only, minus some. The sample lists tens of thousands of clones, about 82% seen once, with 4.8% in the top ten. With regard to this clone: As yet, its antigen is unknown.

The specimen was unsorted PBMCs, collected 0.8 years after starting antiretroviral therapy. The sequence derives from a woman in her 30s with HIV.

CDR3 in DNA: TGTGCCAGTAGTATAGTACAGGCTGGCTCCGAGCAGTACTTC. This encodes CASSIVQAGSEQYF. The chain carries TRBV19 and TRBJ2-7, with D maybe TRBD1 (5 bases). The V gene lost 1 base and the J gene lost 6 bases, with 13 bases spanning the gap. The germline CDR1 and CDR2 sequences are LNHDA and SQIVND (reference sequence). CDR3 size: 14 residues.